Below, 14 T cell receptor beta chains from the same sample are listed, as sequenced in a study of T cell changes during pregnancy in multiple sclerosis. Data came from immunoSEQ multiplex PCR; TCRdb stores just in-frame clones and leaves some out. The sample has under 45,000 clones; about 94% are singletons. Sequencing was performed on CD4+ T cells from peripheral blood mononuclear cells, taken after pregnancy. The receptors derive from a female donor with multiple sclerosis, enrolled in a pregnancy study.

Here the CDR3 reads CARRPFAGQTNFSYEQYF. The CDR3 DNA is TGTGCCAGGCGACCCTTCGCCGGACAGACTAACTTCTCCTACGAGCAGTACTTC. The rearrangement uses TRBV2 and TRBJ2-7, with D tentatively TRBD1 (6 bases). Trimming removed 9 bases from V and 0 bases from J, with 27 bases in between. Germline CDR1 and CDR2: SNHLY and FYNNEI. The CDR3 is 18 residues long.

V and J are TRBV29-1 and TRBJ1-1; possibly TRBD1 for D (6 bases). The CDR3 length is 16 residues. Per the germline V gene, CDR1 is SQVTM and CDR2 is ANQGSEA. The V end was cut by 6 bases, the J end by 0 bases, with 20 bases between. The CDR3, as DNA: TGCAGCGTGACAGGACCTGGAAGGAGGATGAACACTGAAGCTTTCTTT. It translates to CSVTGPGRRMNTEAFF.

The CDR3 nucleotides are TGTGCCAGCAGCTTAGACGCGAGGAGCAATGAGCAGTTCTTC. The encoded protein is CASSLDARSNEQFF. The chain is built from TRBV7-3 and TRBJ2-1, with unresolved D. This CDR3 is built from 14 residues. V lost 2 bases and J 6 bases, leaving 11 bases between the germline ends. Germline V gene sequence: CDR1 SGHTA, CDR2 FQGTGA.

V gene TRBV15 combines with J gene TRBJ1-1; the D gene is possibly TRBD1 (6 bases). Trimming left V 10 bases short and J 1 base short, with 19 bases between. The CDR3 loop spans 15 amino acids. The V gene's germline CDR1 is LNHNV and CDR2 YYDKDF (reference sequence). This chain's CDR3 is CASASFRGKNTEAFF. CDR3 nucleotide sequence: TGTGCCAGCGCCTCTTTTAGGGGGAAGAACACTGAAGCTTTCTTT.

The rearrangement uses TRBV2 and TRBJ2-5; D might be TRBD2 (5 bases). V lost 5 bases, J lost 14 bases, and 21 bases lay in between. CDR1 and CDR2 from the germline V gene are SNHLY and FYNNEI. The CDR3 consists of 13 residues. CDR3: CASSFHPKQGGYF. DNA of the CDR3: TGTGCCAGCAGTTTCCATCCTAAACAAGGAGGATACTTC.

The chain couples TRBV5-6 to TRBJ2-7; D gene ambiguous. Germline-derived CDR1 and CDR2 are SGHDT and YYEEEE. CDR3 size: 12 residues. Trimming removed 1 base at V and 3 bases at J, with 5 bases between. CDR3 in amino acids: CASSLPGYEQYF. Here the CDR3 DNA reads TGTGCCAGCAGCTTGCCCGGCTACGAGCAGTACTTC. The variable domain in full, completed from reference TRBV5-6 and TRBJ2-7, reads DAGVTQSPTHLIKTRGQQVTLRCSPKSGHDTVSWYQQALGQGPQFIFQYYEEEERQRGNFPDRFSGHQFPNYSSELNVNALLLGDSALYLCASSLPGYEQYFGPGTRLTVT.

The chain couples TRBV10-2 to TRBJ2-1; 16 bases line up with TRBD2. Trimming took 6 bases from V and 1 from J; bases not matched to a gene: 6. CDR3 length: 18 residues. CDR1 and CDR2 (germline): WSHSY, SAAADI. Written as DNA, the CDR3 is TGCGCCAGCAGGGTGGGACTAGCGGGGGGGCCATCCTACAATGAGCAGTTCTTC. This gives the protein CASRVGLAGGPSYNEQFF.

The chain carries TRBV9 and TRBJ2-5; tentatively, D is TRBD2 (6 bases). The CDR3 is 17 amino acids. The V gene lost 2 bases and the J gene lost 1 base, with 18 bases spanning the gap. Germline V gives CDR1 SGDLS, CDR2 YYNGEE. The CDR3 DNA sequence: TGTGCCAGCAGCGTCTTTGGAGGCGGGGCCACCCAAGAGACCCAGTACTTC. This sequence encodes CASSVFGGGATQETQYF.

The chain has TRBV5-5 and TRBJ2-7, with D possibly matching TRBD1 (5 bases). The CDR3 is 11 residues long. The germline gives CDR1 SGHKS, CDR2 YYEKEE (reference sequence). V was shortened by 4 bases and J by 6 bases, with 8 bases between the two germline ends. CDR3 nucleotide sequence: TGTGCCAGCAGCCCAGGGCGCGAGCAGTACTTC. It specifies CASSPGREQYF.

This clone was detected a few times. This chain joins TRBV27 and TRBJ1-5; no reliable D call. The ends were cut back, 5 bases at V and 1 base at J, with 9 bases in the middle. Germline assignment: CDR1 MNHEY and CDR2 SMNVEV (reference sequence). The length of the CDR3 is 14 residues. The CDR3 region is CASSAMGSNQPQHF. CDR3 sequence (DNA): TGTGCCAGCAGTGCCATGGGCAGCAATCAGCCCCAGCATTTT.

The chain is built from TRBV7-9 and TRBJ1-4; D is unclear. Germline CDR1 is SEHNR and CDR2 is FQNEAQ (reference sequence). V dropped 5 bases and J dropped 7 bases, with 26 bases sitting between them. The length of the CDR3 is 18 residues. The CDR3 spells CASSPHLRAWARGEKLFF. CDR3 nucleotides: TGTGCCAGCAGCCCTCACCTCCGGGCCTGGGCCCGGGGTGAAAAACTGTTTTTT.

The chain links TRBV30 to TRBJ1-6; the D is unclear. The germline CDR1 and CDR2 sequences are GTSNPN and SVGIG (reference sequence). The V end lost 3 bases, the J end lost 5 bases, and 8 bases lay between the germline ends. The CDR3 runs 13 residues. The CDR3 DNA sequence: TGTGCCTGGAGACGAGATGATAATTCACCCCTCCACTTT. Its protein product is CAWRRDDNSPLHF.

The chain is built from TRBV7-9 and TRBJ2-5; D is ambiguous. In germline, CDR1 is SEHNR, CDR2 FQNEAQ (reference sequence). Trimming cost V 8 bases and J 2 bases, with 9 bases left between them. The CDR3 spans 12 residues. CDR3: CASSVSQETQYF. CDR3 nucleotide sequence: TGTGCCAGCTCTGTTTCGCAAGAGACCCAGTACTTC.

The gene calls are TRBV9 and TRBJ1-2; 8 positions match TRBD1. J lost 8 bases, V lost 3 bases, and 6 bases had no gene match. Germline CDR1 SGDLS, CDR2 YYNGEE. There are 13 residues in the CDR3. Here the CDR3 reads CASSGTQGGGYTF. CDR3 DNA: TGTGCCAGCAGCGGAACACAGGGGGGAGGCTACACCTTC.